A selection of T cell receptor beta chains follows, all from one sample in a study of CD8 T cells in ankylosing spondylitis. TCRdb reprocessed the 5' RACE reads with MiXCR, giving one entry per CDR3 protein. Seen here are about 340,000 distinct CDR3 sequences, about 15% observed once, and the top ten hold 0.85% to 1.4%. Material for sequencing was blood, either unsorted or a sorted T cell fraction (not recorded which). Source of these receptors: a male donor with ankylosing spondylitis or in good health (not recorded which). Both conserved end residues are part of each CDR3. D genes are given only for firm matches. Clone size is shown for a subset of rows, as once, few, many or a class of expanded clone.

J	D	size	V	CDR3	DNA
TRBJ2-7	.	many	TRBV10-3	CAIRTAGAGVEQYF	TGTGCCATCAGGACCGCTGGGGCAGGGGTCGAGCAGTACTTC
TRBJ2-1	.	.	TRBV5-1	CASSSGPAVDEQFF	TGCGCCAGCAGCTCGGGCCCGGCGGTCGATGAGCAGTTCTTC
TRBJ1-2	TRBD1	few	TRBV6-1	CASILNPRGTGGYTF	TGTGCCAGCATCCTCAACCCAAGAGGGACAGGAGGCTACACCTTC
TRBJ2-1	.	.	TRBV20-1	CSARVGSSYNEQFF	TGCAGTGCTAGGGTAGGGAGCTCCTACAATGAGCAGTTCTTC
TRBJ2-5	.	.	TRBV5-1	CASSLRGPQETQYF	TGCGCCAGCAGCTTAAGGGGCCCTCAGGAGACCCAGTACTTC
TRBJ1-2	.	few	TRBV7-2	CASSLRSSQNYGYTF	TGTGCCAGCAGCTTAAGGTCATCCCAAAACTATGGCTACACCTTC
TRBJ1-2	.	many	TRBV12-3/TRBV12-4	CASTNRVIYGYTF	TGTGCCAGCACGAACAGGGTAATCTATGGCTACACCTTC
TRBJ1-4	TRBD1	few	TRBV7-6	CASSRQGATNEKLFF	TGTGCCAGCAGCAGACAGGGGGCAACTAATGAAAAACTGTTTTTT
TRBJ1-4	.	few	TRBV20-1	CSARISEKLFF	TGCAGTGCGAGGATAAGTGAAAAACTGTTTTTT
TRBJ1-5	.	few	TRBV21-1	CASSKWARGRGNQPQHF	TGTGCCAGCAGCAAATGGGCGCGGGGACGCGGCAATCAGCCCCAGCATTTT
TRBJ1-6	.	few	TRBV18	CASSPQQGPLHF	TGTGCCAGCTCACCACAGCAGGGGCCCCTCCACTTT
TRBJ1-2	.	.	TRBV5-1	CASSLDGIYGYTF	TGCGCCAGCAGCTTGGACGGGATTTATGGCTACACCTTC
TRBJ2-3	TRBD2	.	TRBV20-1	CSARPGTRTDTQYF	TGCAGTGCGCGTCCCGGGACTAGAACAGATACGCAGTATTTT
TRBJ1-2	TRBD1	.	TRBV4-2	CASSPYRGTVLYGYTF	TGTGCCAGCAGCCCGTACAGGGGGACAGTGCTTTATGGCTACACCTTC
TRBJ2-2	TRBD1	.	TRBV29-1	CSVGVLPGQGARTGELFF	TGCAGCGTGGGGGTCCTTCCGGGACAGGGGGCGAGAACCGGGGAGCTGTTTTTT
TRBJ1-1	.	.	TRBV10-2	CASTGLPMNTEAFF	TGCGCCAGCACGGGGCTTCCTATGAACACTGAAGCTTTCTTT
TRBJ2-3	TRBD2	few	TRBV30	CALKMGSGKTDTQYF	TGTGCCTTGAAAATGGGGAGCGGGAAGACAGATACGCAGTATTTT
TRBJ2-5	.	.	TRBV2	CATGGTGRQETQYF	TGTGCCACTGGGGGCACAGGACGTCAAGAGACCCAGTACTTC
TRBJ1-5	.	.	TRBV7-9	CASSSFSGERQPQHF	TGTGCCAGCAGCTCCTTTTCAGGGGAGAGACAGCCCCAGCATTTT
TRBJ1-2	.	few	TRBV7-2	CASSSGFGAGYTF	TGTGCCAGCAGCTCAGGGTTTGGGGCGGGCTACACCTTC
TRBJ2-5	TRBD1	.	TRBV9	CASSVATGGVETQYF	TGTGCCAGCAGCGTAGCGACAGGGGGCGTGGAGACCCAGTACTTC
TRBJ2-5	.	few	TRBV7-2	CASSLAGGLPGETQYF	TGTGCCAGCAGCTTAGCTGGGGGACTCCCTGGGGAGACCCAGTACTTC
TRBJ1-2	.	many	TRBV6-5	CASTDSLGYTF	TGTGCCAGCACGGACAGTCTTGGCTACACCTTC
TRBJ1-6	.	.	TRBV5-5	CASSQGRSNSPLHF	TGTGCCAGCAGCCAAGGGAGGTCGAATTCACCCCTCCACTTT
TRBJ2-2	.	.	TRBV20-1	CSASGGSTGELFF	TGCAGTGCTAGCGGGGGCAGCACCGGGGAGCTGTTTTTT
TRBJ1-2	TRBD1	.	TRBV12-5	CASGLALAQGTGGYTF	TGTGCTAGTGGTTTGGCCCTCGCACAGGGGACAGGTGGCTACACCTTC
TRBJ1-2	.	.	TRBV10-3	CAISESEYYGYTF	TGTGCCATCAGTGAGTCTGAGTACTATGGCTACACCTTC
TRBJ1-1	.	many	TRBV12-3/TRBV12-4	CASHLNGNTEAFF	TGTGCCAGCCACCTTAACGGGAACACTGAAGCTTTCTTT
TRBJ2-5	.	once	TRBV30	CAWSDTLQETQYF	TGTGCCTGGAGTGACACCTTACAAGAGACCCAGTACTTC
TRBJ1-3	.	few	TRBV9	CASSADRPSRYGNTIYF	TGTGCCAGCAGCGCTGACAGACCGTCTAGATACGGAAACACCATATATTTT
TRBJ2-7	.	many	TRBV10-3	CAISETAPYEQYF	TGTGCCATCAGTGAAACAGCCCCCTACGAGCAGTACTTC
TRBJ2-5	.	.	TRBV5-1	CASSLKGLPETQYF	TGCGCCAGCAGCTTAAAGGGGCTACCAGAGACCCAGTACTTC
TRBJ2-1	.	.	TRBV11-2	CASSLIGGNEQFF	TGTGCCAGCAGCTTAATCGGGGGCAATGAGCAGTTCTTC
TRBJ2-7	TRBD2	.	TRBV7-2	CASSSGNSGDGEYF	TGTGCCAGCAGCTCGGGAAATAGCGGGGACGGGGAGTACTTC